The sequence of this T cell receptor beta chain was determined in a study of patients and donors after allogeneic stem cell transplantation. This clonotype occurred a few times. TCRdb ran MiXCR on the RT-PCR reads and lists one entry per CDR3 protein. The sample includes fewer than 500,000 distinct CDR3 sequences, 16% of them seen just once. This CDR3 spans 15 amino acids. V was pared by 7 bases and J by 1 base, with 16 bases between. The V and J genes are TRBV12-3 or TRBV12-4 and TRBJ1-1, with D perhaps matching TRBD1 (6 bases). The sequencing input was blood, either unsorted or a sorted T cell fraction (not recorded which). This TCR was sampled from a human donor who was either an allogeneic HSCT recipient or a stem cell or donor lymphocyte infusion donor (not recorded which). It is not recorded whose cells these are; they may come from a transplant donor. The CDR3 reads CASIDRDKGNTEAFF. The DNA of the CDR3 is TGTGCCAGCATTGACCGGGACAAAGGGAACACTGAAGCTTTCTTT.